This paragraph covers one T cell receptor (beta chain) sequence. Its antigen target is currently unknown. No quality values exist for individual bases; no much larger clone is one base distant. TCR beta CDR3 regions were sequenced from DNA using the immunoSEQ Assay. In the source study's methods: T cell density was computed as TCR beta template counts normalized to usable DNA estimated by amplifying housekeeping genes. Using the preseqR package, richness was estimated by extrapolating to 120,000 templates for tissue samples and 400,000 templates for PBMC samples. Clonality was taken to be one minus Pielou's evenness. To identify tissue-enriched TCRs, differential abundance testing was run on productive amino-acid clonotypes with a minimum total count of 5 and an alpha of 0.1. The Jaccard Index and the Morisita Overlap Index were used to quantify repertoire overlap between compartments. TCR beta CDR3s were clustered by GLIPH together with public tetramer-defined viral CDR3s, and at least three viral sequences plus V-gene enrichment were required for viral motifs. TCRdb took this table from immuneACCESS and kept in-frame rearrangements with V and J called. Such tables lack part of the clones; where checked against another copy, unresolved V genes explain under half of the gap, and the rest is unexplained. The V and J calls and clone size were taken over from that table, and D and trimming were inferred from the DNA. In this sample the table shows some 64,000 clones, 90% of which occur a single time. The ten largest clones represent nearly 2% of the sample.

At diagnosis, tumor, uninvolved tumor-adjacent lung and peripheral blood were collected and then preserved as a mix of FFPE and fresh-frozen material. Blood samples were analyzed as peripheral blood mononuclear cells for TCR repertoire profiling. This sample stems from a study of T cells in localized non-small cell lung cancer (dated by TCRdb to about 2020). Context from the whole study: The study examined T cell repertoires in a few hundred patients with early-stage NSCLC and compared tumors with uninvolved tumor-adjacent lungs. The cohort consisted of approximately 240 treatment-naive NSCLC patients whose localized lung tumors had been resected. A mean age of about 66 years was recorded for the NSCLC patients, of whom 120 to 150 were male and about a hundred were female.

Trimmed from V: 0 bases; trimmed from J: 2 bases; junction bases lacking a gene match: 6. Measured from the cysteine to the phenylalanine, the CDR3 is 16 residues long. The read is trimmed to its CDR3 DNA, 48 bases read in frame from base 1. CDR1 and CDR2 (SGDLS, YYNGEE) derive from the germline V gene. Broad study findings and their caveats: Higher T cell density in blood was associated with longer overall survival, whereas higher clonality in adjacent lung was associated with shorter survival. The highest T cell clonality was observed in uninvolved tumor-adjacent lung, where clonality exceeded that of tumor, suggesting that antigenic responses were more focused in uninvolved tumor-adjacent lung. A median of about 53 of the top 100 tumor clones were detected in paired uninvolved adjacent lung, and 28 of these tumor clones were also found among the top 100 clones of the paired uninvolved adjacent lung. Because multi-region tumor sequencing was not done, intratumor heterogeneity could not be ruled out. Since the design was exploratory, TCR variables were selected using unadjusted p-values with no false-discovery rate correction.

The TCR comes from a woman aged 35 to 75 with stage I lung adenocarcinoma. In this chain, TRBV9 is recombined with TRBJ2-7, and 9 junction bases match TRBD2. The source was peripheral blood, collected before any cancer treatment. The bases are TGTGCCAGCAGCGTAGAAGGTAGCGGGGGAACCTACGAGCAGTACTTC. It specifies CASSVEGSGGTYEQYF.